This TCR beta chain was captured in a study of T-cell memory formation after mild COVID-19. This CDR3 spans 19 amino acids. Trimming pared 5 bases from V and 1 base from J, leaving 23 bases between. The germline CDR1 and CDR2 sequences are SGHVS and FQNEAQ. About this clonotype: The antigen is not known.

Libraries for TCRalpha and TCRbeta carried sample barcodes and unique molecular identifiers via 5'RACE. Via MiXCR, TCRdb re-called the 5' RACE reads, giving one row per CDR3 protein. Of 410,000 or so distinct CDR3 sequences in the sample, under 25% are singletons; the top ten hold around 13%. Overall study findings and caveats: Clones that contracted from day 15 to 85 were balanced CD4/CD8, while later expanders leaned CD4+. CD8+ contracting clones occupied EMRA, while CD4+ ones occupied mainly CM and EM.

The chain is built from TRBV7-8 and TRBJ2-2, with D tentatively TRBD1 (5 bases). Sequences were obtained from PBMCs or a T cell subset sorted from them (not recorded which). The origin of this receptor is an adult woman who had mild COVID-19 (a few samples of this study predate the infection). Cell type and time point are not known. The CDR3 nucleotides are TGTGCCAGCAGCCACTGGACACAGGAACCTTCAAAGAACACCGGGGAGCTGTTTTTT. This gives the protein CASSHWTQEPSKNTGELFF.